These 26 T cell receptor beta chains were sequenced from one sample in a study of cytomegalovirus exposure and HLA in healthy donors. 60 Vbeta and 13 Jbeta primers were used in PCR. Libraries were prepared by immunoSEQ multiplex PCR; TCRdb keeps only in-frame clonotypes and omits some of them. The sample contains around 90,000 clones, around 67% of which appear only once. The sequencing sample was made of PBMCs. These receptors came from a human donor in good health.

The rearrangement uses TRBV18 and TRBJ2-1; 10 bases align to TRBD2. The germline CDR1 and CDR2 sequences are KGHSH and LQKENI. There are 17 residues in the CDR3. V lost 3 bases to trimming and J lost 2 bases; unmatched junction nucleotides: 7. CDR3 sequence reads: CASSPLTSGSPYNEQFF. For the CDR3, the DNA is TGTGCCAGCTCACCCTTGACTAGCGGGTCCCCCTACAATGAGCAGTTCTTC.

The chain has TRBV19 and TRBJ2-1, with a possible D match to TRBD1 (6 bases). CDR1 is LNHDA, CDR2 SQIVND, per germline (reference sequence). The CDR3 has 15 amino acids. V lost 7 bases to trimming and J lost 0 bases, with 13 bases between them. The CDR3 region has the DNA TGTGCCAGTACCCCTACAGGGAGCTCCTACAATGAGCAGTTCTTC. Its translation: CASTPTGSSYNEQFF. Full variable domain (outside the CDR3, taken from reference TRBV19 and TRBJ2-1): DGGITQSPKYLFRKEGQNVTLSCEQNLNHDAMYWYRQDPGQGLRLIYYSQIVNDFQKGDIAEGYSVSREKKESFPLTVTSAQKNPTAFYLCASTPTGSSYNEQFFGPGTRLTVL.

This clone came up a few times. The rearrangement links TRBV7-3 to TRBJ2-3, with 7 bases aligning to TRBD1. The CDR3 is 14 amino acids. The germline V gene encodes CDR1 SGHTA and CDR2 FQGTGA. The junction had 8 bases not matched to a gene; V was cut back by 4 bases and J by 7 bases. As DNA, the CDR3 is TGTGCCAGCAGCTCGGGACAGTTGTTAAATACGCAGTATTTT. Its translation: CASSSGQLLNTQYF.

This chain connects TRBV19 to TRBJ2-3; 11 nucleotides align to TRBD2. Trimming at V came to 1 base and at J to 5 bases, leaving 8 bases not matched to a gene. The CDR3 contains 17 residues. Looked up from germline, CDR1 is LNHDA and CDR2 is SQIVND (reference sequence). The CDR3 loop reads CASSIASGGQREDTQYF. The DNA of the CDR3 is TGTGCCAGTAGTATAGCTAGCGGGGGGCAAAGGGAAGATACGCAGTATTTT.

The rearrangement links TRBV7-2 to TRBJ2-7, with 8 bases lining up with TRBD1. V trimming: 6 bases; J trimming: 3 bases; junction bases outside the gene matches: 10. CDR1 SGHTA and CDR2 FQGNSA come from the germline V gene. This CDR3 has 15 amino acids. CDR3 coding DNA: TGTGCCAGCAGTACAGACGGGACAGGACGCTACGAGCAGTACTTC. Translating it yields CASSTDGTGRYEQYF.

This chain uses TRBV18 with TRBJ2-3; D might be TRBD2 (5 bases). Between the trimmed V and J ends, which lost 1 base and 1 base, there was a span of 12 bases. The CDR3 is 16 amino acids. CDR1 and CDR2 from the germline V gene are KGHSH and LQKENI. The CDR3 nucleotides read TGTGCCAGCTCACCACGCGAGAAAGCGGGCACAGATACGCAGTATTTT. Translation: CASSPREKAGTDTQYF. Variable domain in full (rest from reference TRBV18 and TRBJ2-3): NAGVMQNPRHLVRRRGQEARLRCSPMKGHSHVYWYRQLPEEGLKFMVYLQKENIIDESGMPKERFSAEFPKEGPSILRIQQVVRGDSAAYFCASSPREKAGTDTQYFGPGTRLTVL.

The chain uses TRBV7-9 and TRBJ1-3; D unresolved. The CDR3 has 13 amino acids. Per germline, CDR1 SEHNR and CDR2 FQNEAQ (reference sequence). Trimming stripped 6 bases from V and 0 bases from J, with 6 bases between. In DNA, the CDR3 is TGTGCCAGCAGAGAGATCTCTGGAAACACCATATATTTT. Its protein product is CASREISGNTIYF.

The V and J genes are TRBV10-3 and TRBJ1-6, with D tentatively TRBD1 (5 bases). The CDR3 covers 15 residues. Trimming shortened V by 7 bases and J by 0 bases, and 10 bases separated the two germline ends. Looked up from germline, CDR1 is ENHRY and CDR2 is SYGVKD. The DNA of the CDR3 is TGTGCCATCAAGGAGGGGAGCTCCTATAATTCACCCCTCCACTTT. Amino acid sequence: CAIKEGSSYNSPLHF.

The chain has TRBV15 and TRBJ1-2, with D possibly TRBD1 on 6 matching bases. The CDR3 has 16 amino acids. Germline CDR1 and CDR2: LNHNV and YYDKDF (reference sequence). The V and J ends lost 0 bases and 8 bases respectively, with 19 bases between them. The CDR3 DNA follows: TGTGCCACCAGCAGAGATTTCCTCCGGGGGGCCGGCGGCTACACCTTC. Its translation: CATSRDFLRGAGGYTF.

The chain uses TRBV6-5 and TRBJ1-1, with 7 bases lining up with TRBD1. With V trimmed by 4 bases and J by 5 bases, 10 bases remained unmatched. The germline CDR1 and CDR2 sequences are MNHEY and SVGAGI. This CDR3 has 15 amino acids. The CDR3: CASSWTGLGDTEAFF. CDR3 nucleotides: TGTGCCAGCAGTTGGACAGGTTTGGGGGATACTGAAGCTTTCTTT.

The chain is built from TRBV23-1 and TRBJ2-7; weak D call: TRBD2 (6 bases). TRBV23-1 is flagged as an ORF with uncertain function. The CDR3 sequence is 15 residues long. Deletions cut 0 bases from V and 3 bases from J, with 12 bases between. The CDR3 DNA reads TGCGCCAGCAGTCAATCCTTCGGGAGCTGCTACGAGCAGTACTTC. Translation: CASSQSFGSCYEQYF.

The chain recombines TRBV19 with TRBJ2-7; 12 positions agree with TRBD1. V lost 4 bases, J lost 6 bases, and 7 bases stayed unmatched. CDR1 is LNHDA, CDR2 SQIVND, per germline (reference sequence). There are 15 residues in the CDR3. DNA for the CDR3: TGTGCCAGTAGTAGGATCCGGGACAGGGGGCTCGAGCAGTACTTC. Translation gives CASSRIRDRGLEQYF.

The CDR3 loop reads CASSKVSRDRDYEQYF. DNA of the CDR3: TGTGCCAGCAGCAAAGTATCCCGGGACAGGGACTACGAGCAGTACTTC. This rearrangement joins TRBV21-1 to TRBJ2-7; the table assigns TRBD1, which was not confirmed against the DNA. TRBV21-1 is a recognized pseudogene. The CDR3 is 16 amino acids.

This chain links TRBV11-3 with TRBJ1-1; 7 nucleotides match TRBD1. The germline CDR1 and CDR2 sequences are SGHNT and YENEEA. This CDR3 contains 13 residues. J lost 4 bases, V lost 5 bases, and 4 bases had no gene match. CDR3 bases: TGTGCCAGCAGCCAAGGGACAGCCACTGAAGCTTTCTTT. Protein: CASSQGTATEAFF. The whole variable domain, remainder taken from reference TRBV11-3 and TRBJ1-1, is EAGVVQSPRYKIIEKKQPVAFWCNPISGHNTLYWYLQNLGQGPELLIRYENEEAVDDSQLPKDRFSAERLKGVDSTLKIQPAELGDSAVYLCASSQGTATEAFFGQGTRLTVV.

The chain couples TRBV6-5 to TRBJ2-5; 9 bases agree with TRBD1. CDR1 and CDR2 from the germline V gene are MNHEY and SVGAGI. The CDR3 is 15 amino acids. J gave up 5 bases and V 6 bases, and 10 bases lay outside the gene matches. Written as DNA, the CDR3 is TGTGCCAGCAGACTCCGGGACAGGGTTGGCGAGACCCAGTACTTC. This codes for CASRLRDRVGETQYF.

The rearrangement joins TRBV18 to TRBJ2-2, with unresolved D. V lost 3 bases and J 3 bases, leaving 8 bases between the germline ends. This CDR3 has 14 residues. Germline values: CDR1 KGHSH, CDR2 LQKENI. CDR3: CASSPLSYTGELFF. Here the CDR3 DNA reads TGTGCCAGCTCACCTCTTAGTTACACCGGGGAGCTGTTTTTT.

CDR3 coding DNA: TGCAGCATCCGGCTCATCCGGGACAGGGGGGTACATACTAGCGAGCAGTACTTC. It specifies CSIRLIRDRGVHTSEQYF. This chain uses TRBV29-1 with TRBJ2-7; TRBD1 matches 11 bases. The CDR3 has 18 residues. CDR1 is SQVTM and CDR2 is ANQGSEA in the germline V gene. Unmatched junction bases numbered 24, after V lost 8 bases and J lost 6 bases.

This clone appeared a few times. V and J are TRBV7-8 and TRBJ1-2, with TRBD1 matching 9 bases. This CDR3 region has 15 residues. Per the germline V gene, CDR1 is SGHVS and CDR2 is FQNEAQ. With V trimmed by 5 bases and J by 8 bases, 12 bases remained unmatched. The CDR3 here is CASSMSSGTGQGYTF. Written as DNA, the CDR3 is TGTGCCAGCAGCATGTCCTCCGGGACAGGGCAAGGCTACACCTTC.

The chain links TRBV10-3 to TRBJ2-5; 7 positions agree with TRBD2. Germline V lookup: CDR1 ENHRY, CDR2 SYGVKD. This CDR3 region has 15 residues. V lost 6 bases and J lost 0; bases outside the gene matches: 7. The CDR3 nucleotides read TGTGCCATCAGGGTGTCGGGGGGTAACCAAGAGACCCAGTACTTC. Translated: CAIRVSGGNQETQYF.

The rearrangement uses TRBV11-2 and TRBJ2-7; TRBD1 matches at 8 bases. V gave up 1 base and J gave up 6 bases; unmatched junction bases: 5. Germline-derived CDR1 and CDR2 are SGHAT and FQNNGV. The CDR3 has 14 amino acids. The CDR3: CASSLARQGTEQYF. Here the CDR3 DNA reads TGTGCCAGCAGCTTAGCCCGACAGGGGACCGAGCAGTACTTC.

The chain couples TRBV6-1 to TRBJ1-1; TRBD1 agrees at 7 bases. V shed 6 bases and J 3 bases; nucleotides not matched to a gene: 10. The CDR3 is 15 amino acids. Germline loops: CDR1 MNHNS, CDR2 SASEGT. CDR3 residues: CASRGSIGGHTEAFF. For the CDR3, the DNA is TGTGCCAGCAGGGGCTCGATAGGGGGCCACACTGAAGCTTTCTTT.

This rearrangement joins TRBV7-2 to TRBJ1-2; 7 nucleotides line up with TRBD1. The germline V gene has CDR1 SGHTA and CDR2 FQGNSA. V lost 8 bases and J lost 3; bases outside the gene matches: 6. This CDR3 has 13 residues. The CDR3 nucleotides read TGTGCCAGCCGACGACAGGGTGACTATGGCTACACCTTC. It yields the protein CASRRQGDYGYTF.

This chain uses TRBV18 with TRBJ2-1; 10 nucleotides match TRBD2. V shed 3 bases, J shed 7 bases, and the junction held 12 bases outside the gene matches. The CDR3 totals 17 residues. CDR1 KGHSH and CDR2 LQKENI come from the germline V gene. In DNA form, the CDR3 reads TGTGCCAGCTCACCCTTCCCTTCTAGCGGGGGAAGGAATGAGCAGTTCTTC. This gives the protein CASSPFPSSGGRNEQFF.

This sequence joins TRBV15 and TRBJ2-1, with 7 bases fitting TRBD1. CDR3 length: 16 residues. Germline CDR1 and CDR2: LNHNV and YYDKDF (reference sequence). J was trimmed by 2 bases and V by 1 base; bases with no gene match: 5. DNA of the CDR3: TGTGCCACCAGCAGAGGTGGCCAGGGGGCCTACAATGAGCAGTTCTTC. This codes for CATSRGGQGAYNEQFF.

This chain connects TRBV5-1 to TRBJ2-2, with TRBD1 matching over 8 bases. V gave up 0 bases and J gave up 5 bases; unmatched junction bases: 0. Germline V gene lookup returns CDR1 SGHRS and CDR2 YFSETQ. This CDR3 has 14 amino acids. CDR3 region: CASSLGQGTGELFF. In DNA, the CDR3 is TGCGCCAGCAGCTTGGGACAGGGGACCGGGGAGCTGTTTTTT.

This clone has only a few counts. The CDR3 DNA sequence: TGTGCCAGCAGCGACCAACTAGGAGCGGGGGATCAAGAGACCCAGTACTTC. It specifies CASSDQLGAGDQETQYF. The V gene is TRBV7-9, the J gene TRBJ2-5; TRBD2 matches at 8 bases. The germline V gene encodes CDR1 SEHNR and CDR2 FQNEAQ (reference sequence). CDR3 length equals 17 residues. V lost 5 bases and J lost 2; bases outside the gene matches: 13.